The clone carrying this T cell receptor beta chain was detected a few times. The sample is drawn from a study of early T cells in non-severe SARS-CoV-2 infection. TCRdb passed the 5' RACE reads through MiXCR, listing each CDR3 protein once. The sample has about 80,000 distinct CDR3 sequences; roughly 12% are singletons. The CDR3 has 15 residues. The V end was cut by 8 bases, the J end by 0 bases, with 15 bases between. Germline-derived CDR1 and CDR2 are MNHNS and SASEGT. This clonotype was obtained from an adult who was a healthcare worker with PCR-confirmed SARS-CoV-2 infection or an uninfected control (not recorded which). This chain uses TRBV6-1 with TRBJ2-3, with D perhaps TRBD1 or TRBD2 (6 bases each). Source material: whole blood. In DNA form, the CDR3 reads TGTGCCAGCGGGGCCGGGGGCCCAAGCACAGATACGCAGTATTTT. It is translated as CASGAGGPSTDTQYF.